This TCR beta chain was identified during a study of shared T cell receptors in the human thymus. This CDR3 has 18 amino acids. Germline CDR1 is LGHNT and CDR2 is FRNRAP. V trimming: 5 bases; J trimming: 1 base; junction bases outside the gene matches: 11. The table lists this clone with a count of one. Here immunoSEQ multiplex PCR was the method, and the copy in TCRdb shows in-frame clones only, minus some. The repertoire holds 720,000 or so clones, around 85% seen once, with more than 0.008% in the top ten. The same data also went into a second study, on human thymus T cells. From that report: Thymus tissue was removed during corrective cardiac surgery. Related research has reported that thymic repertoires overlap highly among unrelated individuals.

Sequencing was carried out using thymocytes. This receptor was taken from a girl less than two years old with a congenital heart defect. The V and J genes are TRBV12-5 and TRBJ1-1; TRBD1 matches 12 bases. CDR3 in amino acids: CASGRSQGTGGANTEAFF. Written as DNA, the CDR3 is TGTGCTAGTGGTCGTTCCCAGGGGACAGGGGGCGCGAACACTGAAGCTTTCTTT.